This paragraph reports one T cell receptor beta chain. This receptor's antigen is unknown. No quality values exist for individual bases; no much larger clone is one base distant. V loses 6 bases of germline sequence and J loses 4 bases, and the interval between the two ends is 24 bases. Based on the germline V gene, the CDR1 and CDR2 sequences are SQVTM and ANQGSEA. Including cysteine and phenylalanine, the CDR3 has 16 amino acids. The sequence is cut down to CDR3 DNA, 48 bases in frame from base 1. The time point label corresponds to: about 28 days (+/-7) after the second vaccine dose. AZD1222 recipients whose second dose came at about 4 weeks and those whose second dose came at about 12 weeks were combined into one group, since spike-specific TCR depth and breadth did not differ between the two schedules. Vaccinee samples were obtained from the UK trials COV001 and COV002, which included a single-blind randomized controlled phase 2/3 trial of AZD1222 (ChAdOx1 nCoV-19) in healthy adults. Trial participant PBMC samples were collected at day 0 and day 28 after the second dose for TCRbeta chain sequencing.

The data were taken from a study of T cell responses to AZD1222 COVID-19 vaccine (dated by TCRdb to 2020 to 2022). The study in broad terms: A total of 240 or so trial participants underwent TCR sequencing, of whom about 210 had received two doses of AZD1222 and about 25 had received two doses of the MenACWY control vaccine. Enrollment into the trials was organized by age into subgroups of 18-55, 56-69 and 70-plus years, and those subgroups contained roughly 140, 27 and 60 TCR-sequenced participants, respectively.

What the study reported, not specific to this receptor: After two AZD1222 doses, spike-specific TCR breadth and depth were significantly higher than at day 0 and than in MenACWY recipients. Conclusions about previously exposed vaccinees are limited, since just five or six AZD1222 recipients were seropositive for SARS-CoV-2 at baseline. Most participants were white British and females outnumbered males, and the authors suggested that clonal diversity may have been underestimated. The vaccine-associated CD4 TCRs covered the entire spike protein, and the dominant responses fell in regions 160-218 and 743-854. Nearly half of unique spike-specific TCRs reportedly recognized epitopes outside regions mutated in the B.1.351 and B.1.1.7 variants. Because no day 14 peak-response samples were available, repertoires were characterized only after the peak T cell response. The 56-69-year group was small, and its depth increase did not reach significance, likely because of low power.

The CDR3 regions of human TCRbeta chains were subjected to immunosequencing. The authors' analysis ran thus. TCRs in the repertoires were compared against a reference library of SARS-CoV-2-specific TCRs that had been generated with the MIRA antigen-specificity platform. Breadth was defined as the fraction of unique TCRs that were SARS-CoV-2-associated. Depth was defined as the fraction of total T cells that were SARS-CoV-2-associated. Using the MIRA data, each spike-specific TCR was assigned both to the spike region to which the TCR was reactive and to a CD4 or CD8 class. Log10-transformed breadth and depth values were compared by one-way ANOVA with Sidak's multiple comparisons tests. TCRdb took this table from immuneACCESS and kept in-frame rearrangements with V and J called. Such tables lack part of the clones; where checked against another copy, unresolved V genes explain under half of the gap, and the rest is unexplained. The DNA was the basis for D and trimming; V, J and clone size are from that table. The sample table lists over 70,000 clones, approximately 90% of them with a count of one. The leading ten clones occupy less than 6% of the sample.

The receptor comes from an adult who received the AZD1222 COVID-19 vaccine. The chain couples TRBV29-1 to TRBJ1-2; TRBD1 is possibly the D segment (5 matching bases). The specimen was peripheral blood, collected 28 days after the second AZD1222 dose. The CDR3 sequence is CSVELGYGGGTYGYTF. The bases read TGCAGCGTCGAACTCGGCTATGGGGGGGGTACCTATGGCTACACCTTC.